These 29 T cell receptor beta chains were sequenced from one sample in a study of T cells after yellow fever vaccination. TCRdb independently ran MiXCR on the 5' RACE reads; one entry per CDR3 protein. The data show approximately 350,000 distinct CDR3 sequences, with around 10% seen just once and about 17% held by the top ten. Sequences were derived from PBMCs, sampled on the day of the first yellow fever vaccination. The source is a man aged 18 to 30 who received the YFV17D yellow fever vaccine.

This clonotype was seen ten or more times. This chain links TRBV5-1 with TRBJ2-5; TRBD2 matches 11 bases. The CDR3 sequence is 16 residues long. Losses at the gene ends were 1 base for V and 5 bases for J; bases not matched to a gene: 7. Per the germline V gene, CDR1 is SGHRS and CDR2 is YFSETQ. CDR3 protein: CASSLTSGGPEETQYF. CDR3 coding DNA: TGCGCCAGCAGCTTGACTAGCGGGGGCCCCGAGGAGACCCAGTACTTC.

In its sample, this clonotype was seen once. The V and J genes are TRBV7-9 and TRBJ2-6; no definite D call. From germline, CDR1 is SEHNR and CDR2 FQNEAQ (reference sequence). Between the trimmed V and J ends, which lost 3 bases and 4 bases, there was a span of 7 bases. The CDR3 is made up of 14 amino acids. This CDR3 is CASSLSGGANVLTF. The CDR3 bases are TGTGCCAGCAGCTTGTCCGGCGGGGCCAACGTCCTGACTTTC.

This chain links TRBV2 with TRBJ2-2; TRBD2 matches 15 bases. This CDR3 comprises 17 residues. Trimming removed 11 bases from V and 7 bases from J; junction bases left unmatched: 14. The germline CDR1 and CDR2 sequences are SNHLY and FYNNEI. The CDR3 nucleotides are TGTGCCTTCATTATGAGGACTAGCGGGGGGGGCAGCGGGGAGCTGTTTTTT. It translates to CAFIMRTSGGGSGELFF.

The J gene is TRBJ2-5, the V gene TRBV27; the match to TRBD2 covers 8 bases. Germline CDR1 is MNHEY and CDR2 is SMNVEV (reference sequence). CDR3 size: 16 residues. With V trimmed by 6 bases and J by 5 bases, 14 bases remained unmatched. The CDR3: CASSLSAGELGETQYF. In DNA form, the CDR3 reads TGTGCCAGCAGCCTGTCAGCGGGGGAGCTCGGGGAGACCCAGTACTTC.

In this sample, this clonotype turned up a few times. The chain recombines TRBV9 with TRBJ2-1; 7 nucleotides match TRBD1. Germline V gives CDR1 SGDLS, CDR2 YYNGEE. The CDR3 sequence is 14 residues long. The V gene end was trimmed by 3 bases and the J gene end by 8 bases; junction bases not matched to a gene: 8. CDR3 protein: CASSADREWDEQFF. CDR3 nucleotide sequence: TGTGCCAGCAGCGCTGACAGGGAATGGGATGAGCAGTTCTTC.

This clonotype showed up many times. Germline and junction disagree at one end, which may indicate a read error. The chain links TRBV10-1 to TRBJ2-2, with D possibly being TRBD1 or TRBD2 (5 bases each). The germline V gene has CDR1 WNHNN and CDR2 SYGVQD (reference sequence). The length of the CDR3 is 12 residues. CDR3 DNA sequence: TGTGCCAGCAGTGAGGGGACCGGGGAGCTGTTTTTT. This sequence encodes CASSEGTGELFF.

V usage is TRBV7-9 and J usage is TRBJ1-5; D gene ambiguous. Germline assignment: CDR1 SEHNR and CDR2 FQNEAQ (reference sequence). V dropped 5 bases and J dropped 6 bases, with 11 bases sitting between them. This CDR3 comprises 13 residues. The CDR3 reads CASSQLSSQPQHF. As DNA, the CDR3 is TGTGCCAGCAGCCAACTGTCTAGTCAGCCCCAGCATTTT. The variable domain in full, with the rest retrieved from reference TRBV7-9 and TRBJ1-5, is DTGVSQNPRHKITKRGQNVTFRCDPISEHNRLYWYRQTLGQGPEFLTYFQNEAQLEKSRLLSDRFSAERPKGSFSTLEIQRTEQGDSAMYLCASSQLSSQPQHFGDGTRLSIL.

This clonotype occurred once. A much more abundant neighbour one base away suggests this may be a read error. This chain links TRBV20-1 with TRBJ2-3; no definite D call. CDR1 DFQATT and CDR2 SNEGSKA come from the germline V gene (reference sequence). The CDR3 consists of 12 residues. Deletions cut 6 bases from V and 0 bases from J, with 7 bases between. The CDR3 DNA reads TGCAGTGCCACGCACAGCACAGATACGCAGTATTTT. Its protein is CSATHSTDTQYF.

The chain combines TRBV7-9 with TRBJ2-7, with TRBD1 matching over 7 bases. Germline V gene lookup returns CDR1 SEHNR and CDR2 FQNEAQ (reference sequence). CDR3 length equals 14 residues. With V trimmed by 5 bases and J by 3 bases, 7 bases remained unmatched. The CDR3 DNA is TGTGCCAGCAGCGTTACCGGGACAGACTACGAGCAGTACTTC. Protein: CASSVTGTDYEQYF. The complete variable domain, with remaining parts taken from reference TRBV7-9 and TRBJ2-7, reads DTGVSQNPRHKITKRGQNVTFRCDPISEHNRLYWYRQTLGQGPEFLTYFQNEAQLEKSRLLSDRFSAERPKGSFSTLEIQRTEQGDSAMYLCASSVTGTDYEQYFGPGTRLTVT.

This clonotype was recorded at least ten times. J is TRBJ2-1 and V is TRBV5-4; the match to TRBD2 covers 11 bases. Germline values: CDR1 SGHNT, CDR2 YYREEE (reference sequence). The CDR3 is made up of 16 amino acids. After removal of 4 bases from V and 5 bases from J, the junction contained 8 bases not matched to a gene. The DNA for the CDR3 is TGTGCCAGCAGCACCCCGACTAGCGGGGAAGACAATGAGCAGTTCTTC. Amino acid sequence: CASSTPTSGEDNEQFF.

This chain links TRBV28 with TRBJ1-4; D gene unclear. V was trimmed by 2 bases and J by 5 bases, leaving 6 bases between them. Germline CDR1 MDHEN, CDR2 SYDVKM. This CDR3 spans 13 amino acids. CDR3 sequence reads: CASSLVRNEKLFF. The CDR3 bases are TGTGCCAGCAGTTTAGTTAGGAATGAAAAACTGTTTTTT.

In its sample, this clonotype was seen a few times. The chain couples TRBV6-1 to TRBJ2-5; unclear D gene. The V gene's germline CDR1 is MNHNS and CDR2 SASEGT. V lost 0 bases and J lost 6, with 5 bases in between. CDR3 length equals 12 residues. CDR3 residues: CASSEALKTQYF. In DNA form, the CDR3 reads TGTGCCAGCAGTGAAGCGCTGAAGACCCAGTACTTC.

This clonotype has more than one count but fewer than ten. V gene TRBV14 combines with J gene TRBJ2-1; D is unclear. The V end was cut by 2 bases, the J end by 5 bases, with 10 bases between. The CDR3 runs to 14 residues. CDR1 and CDR2 (germline): SGHDN, FVKESK. Written as DNA, the CDR3 is TGTGCCAGCAGCCAAACAAGGTGGAACAATGAGCAGTTCTTC. The encoded protein is CASSQTRWNNEQFF.

This clonotype was found a few times. This chain connects TRBV5-1 to TRBJ2-1; 12 bases match TRBD2. The germline V gene has CDR1 SGHRS and CDR2 YFSETQ. The CDR3 is 16 amino acids. V was pared by 4 bases and J by 10 bases, with 12 bases of the junction left unmatched. The CDR3 protein is CASSGAASGGAGEQFF. CDR3 DNA sequence: TGCGCCAGCAGCGGTGCCGCTAGCGGGGGGGCGGGCGAGCAGTTCTTC.

A single count supports this clonotype. The gene calls are TRBV30 and TRBJ2-5; unclear D gene. V lost 5 bases to trimming and J lost 4 bases, with 17 bases between them. CDR1 and CDR2 from the germline V gene are GTSNPN and SVGIG (reference sequence). The CDR3 runs 14 residues. CDR3 DNA sequence: TGTGCCTGGCTCGGGTGGCCCAAGGGAGAGACCCAGTACTTC. It translates to CAWLGWPKGETQYF.

This clonotype turned up a few times. The chain recombines TRBV12-3 or TRBV12-4 with TRBJ2-3; TRBD2 is a possible D gene (5 bases). The CDR3 runs to 14 residues. Trimming took off 3 bases at V and 5 bases at J, with 12 bases between the two ends. Written as DNA, the CDR3 is TGTGCCAGCAGTTTTACCTACCGGGGAGATACGCAGTATTTT. Protein product: CASSFTYRGDTQYF.

This clonotype has a handful of counts. This rearrangement joins TRBV7-9 to TRBJ2-3; TRBD2 is a possible D gene (6 bases). There are 12 residues in the CDR3. V was pared by 8 bases and J by 6 bases, with 12 bases between. Germline CDR1 is SEHNR and CDR2 is FQNEAQ (reference sequence). In nucleotides, the CDR3 is TGTGCCAGCGGGGGAGGTTTTGATACGCAGTATTTT. Translation gives CASGGGFDTQYF.

The sample holds a few counts of this clonotype. This chain joins TRBV30 and TRBJ2-1; tentative D call: TRBD2 (7 bases). The CDR3 has 14 amino acids. Germline V gene lookup returns CDR1 GTSNPN and CDR2 SVGIG (reference sequence). The ends were cut back, 2 bases at V and 2 bases at J, with 10 bases in the middle. The CDR3 reads CAWSSGGAYNEQFF. The CDR3 nucleotides read TGTGCCTGGAGTTCGGGGGGCGCCTACAATGAGCAGTTCTTC.

The V gene is TRBV19, the J gene TRBJ2-7, with 12 bases fitting TRBD1. Looked up from germline, CDR1 is LNHDA and CDR2 is SQIVND (reference sequence). The length of the CDR3 is 16 residues. Trimming at V came to 0 bases and at J to 4 bases, leaving 4 bases not matched to a gene. CDR3 amino acids: CASSIEGTGGRYEQYF. CDR3 coding DNA: TGTGCCAGTAGTATAGAGGGGACAGGGGGCCGTTACGAGCAGTACTTC.

V gene TRBV20-1 combines with J gene TRBJ1-5; D not resolved. CDR3 length equals 12 residues. V dropped 3 bases and J dropped 3 bases, with 6 bases sitting between them. The V gene's germline CDR1 is DFQATT and CDR2 SNEGSKA (reference sequence). CDR3 in DNA: TGCAGTGCTAGCGTTGTCAATCAGCCCCAGCATTTT. This encodes CSASVVNQPQHF.

About this clonotype: Germline is not matched at one junction end, which may reflect a read error. J is TRBJ1-1 and V is TRBV5-5; D is perhaps TRBD1 (5 bases). There are 15 residues in the CDR3. CDR1 and CDR2 from the germline V gene are SGHKS and YYEKEE (reference sequence). Here the CDR3 reads CASGLGLPGGTEAFF. DNA for the CDR3: TGTGCCAGCGGCTTAGGGCTCCCCGGGGGCACTGAAGCTTTCTTT.

This clonotype turned up a few times. The chain couples TRBV6-2 or TRBV6-3 to TRBJ2-3; perhaps TRBD1 as D (6 bases). Germline V CDR1 and CDR2: MNHEY, SVGEGT. The CDR3 is 13 residues long. Trimming shortened V by 5 bases and J by 6 bases, and 12 bases separated the two germline ends. CDR3 loop: CASSPEGVDTQYF. DNA of the CDR3: TGTGCCAGCAGTCCCGAGGGGGTCGATACGCAGTATTTT.

Only a few counts were recorded for this clonotype. Since a much larger clone is just one base distant, this may be a read error. This chain links TRBV12-3 or TRBV12-4 with TRBJ2-7; no reliable D call. The CDR3 has 12 amino acids. V lost 5 bases, J lost 2 bases, and 7 bases lay in between. The CDR3 DNA reads as TGTGCCAGCAGTGAAAGTCCCTACGAGCAGTACTTC. It codes for CASSESPYEQYF.

The sample holds a few counts of this clonotype. The V gene is TRBV12-5, the J gene TRBJ2-2; D call uncertain. The CDR3 is 11 residues long. Trimming took off 1 base at V and 10 bases at J, with 4 bases between the two ends. The germline V gene has CDR1 LGHNT and CDR2 FRNRAP. CDR3 amino acids: CASGLDEELFF. The CDR3 nucleotides read TGTGCTAGTGGTTTGGATGAGGAGCTGTTTTTT.

This clonotype occurred many times. The V and J genes are TRBV7-9 and TRBJ2-2, with 8 bases fitting TRBD1. Germline V gene lookup returns CDR1 SEHNR and CDR2 FQNEAQ (reference sequence). The CDR3 consists of 13 residues. The V and J ends lost 6 bases and 5 bases, in that order; junction bases with no gene match: 2. CDR3 in DNA: TGTGCCAGCAGTAGGGACAGGACCGGGGAGCTGTTTTTT. It encodes CASSRDRTGELFF.

This clonotype was found a few times. The rearrangement uses TRBV7-2 and TRBJ2-7; D call uncertain. The V gene's germline CDR1 is SGHTA and CDR2 FQGNSA. Trimming removed 5 bases from V and 5 bases from J, with 13 bases in between. The CDR3 extends over 13 amino acids. CDR3 loop: CASSRGVENEQYV. CDR3 nucleotide sequence: TGTGCCAGCAGCCGTGGGGTGGAGAACGAGCAGTACGTC.

This clonotype was detected a few times. This chain links TRBV5-6 with TRBJ2-2; tentative D call: TRBD1 (5 bases). In germline, CDR1 is SGHDT, CDR2 YYEEEE. V lost 1 base and J 13 bases, leaving 17 bases between the germline ends. CDR3 length equals 14 residues. CDR3 residues: CASSLLQAAGGLFF. The CDR3 nucleotides read TGTGCCAGCAGCTTGTTACAGGCGGCCGGCGGGCTGTTTTTT. The full variable domain, in which reference TRBV5-6 and TRBJ2-2 provide the parts outside the CDR3, is DAGVTQSPTHLIKTRGQQVTLRCSPKSGHDTVSWYQQALGQGPQFIFQYYEEEERQRGNFPDRFSGHQFPNYSSELNVNALLLGDSALYLCASSLLQAAGGLFFGEGSRLTVL.

The V call is TRBV5-4, the J call TRBJ1-3; TRBD1 matches 7 bases. The CDR3 length is 15 residues. Trimming removed 1 base from V and 2 bases from J; junction bases left unmatched: 3. Germline V gene sequence: CDR1 SGHNT, CDR2 YYREEE (reference sequence). The CDR3 DNA sequence: TGTGCCAGCAGCTTGACGACAGGGACTGGAAACACCATATATTTT. This encodes CASSLTTGTGNTIYF.

The CDR3 spells CASSPEIVVREQFF. The CDR3 bases are TGTGCCAGCAGCCCCGAAATAGTTGTTCGTGAGCAGTTCTTC. V usage is TRBV7-2 and J usage is TRBJ2-1; the D is unclear. Germline assignment: CDR1 SGHTA and CDR2 FQGNSA. The CDR3 contains 14 residues. Trimming removed 5 bases from V and 9 bases from J, with 17 bases in between.